This T cell receptor beta chain originates from a study of shared clonotypes between healthy human individuals. Across the whole study: CD8 memory received one plate per donor, CD8 naive two, CD4 memory three and CD4 naive three. Study-wide results and caveats: In the sorted subsets, rarefaction showed sequencing was incomplete despite large depth. In this cohort, only blood was sampled, and tissue repertoires likely differ.

Sequenced by immunoSEQ multiplex PCR; TCRdb stores in-frame clones only, minus some. Seen here are 2 million to 2.5 million clones, approximately 94% observed once, and the top ten hold more than 0.1%. V was pared by 5 bases and J by 0 bases, with 7 bases between. Germline V gene lookup returns CDR1 SGHVS and CDR2 FQNEAQ. The CDR3 spans 13 residues. Regarding this clone: Its antigen is currently unknown.

The chain has TRBV7-8 and TRBJ1-1; unclear D gene. Sample: naive CD4+ T cells sorted from blood. Sample subset: CD45RA+ positively selected. The clonotype was recovered from a man aged 18 to 30 in good health. CDR3 sequence (DNA): TGTGCCAGCAGCCTTAGCATGAACACTGAAGCTTTCTTT. This translates into CASSLSMNTEAFF.